This is a list of T cell receptor beta chains from one sample in a study of T cells in tumors after PD-1 blockade. TCRdb keeps only in-frame clones here, not all; method: immunoSEQ multiplex PCR. The sample has approximately 35,000 clones; roughly 78% are singletons. Sequencing was performed on PBMCs, taken before anti-PD-1 treatment. The receptors were sampled from a human donor with basal cell carcinoma. Both conserved end residues are part of each CDR3. A D gene is named only where the DNA matches it firmly. Rows give clone size only sometimes, using once, few, many, or a class for an expanded clone.

>few|.|TRBJ2-7|TRBV3-1/TRBV3-2
CASSQSYEQYF
TGTGCCAGCAGCCAATCCTACGAGCAGTACTTC
>.|.|TRBJ2-3|TRBV4-3
CASSRRDGSTDTQYF
TGCGCCAGCAGCCGTCGGGACGGTAGCACAGATACGCAGTATTTT
>.|TRBD1|TRBJ2-1|TRBV19
CASSNWGQGNEQFF
TGTGCCAGTAGTAACTGGGGACAGGGCAATGAGCAGTTCTTC
>.|.|TRBJ1-1|TRBV28
CASSGTGAGLNTEAFF
TGTGCCAGCAGTGGAACGGGAGCAGGGTTGAACACTGAAGCTTTCTTT
>.|.|TRBJ1-2|TRBV5-1
CASSGGNSYGYTF
TGCGCCAGCAGCGGCGGCAACAGCTATGGCTACACCTTC
>.|.|TRBJ2-7|TRBV7-9
CASSPQELSYEQYF
TGTGCCAGCAGCCCCCAGGAACTCAGCTACGAGCAGTACTTC
>few|TRBD1|TRBJ1-6|TRBV6-5
CASSWQDRAEFTLHF
TGTGCCAGCAGTTGGCAGGACAGGGCGGAATTCACCCTCCACTTT
>.|.|TRBJ2-6|TRBV3-1/TRBV3-2
CASSRRGPPSGANVLTF
TGTGCCAGCAGCCGACGGGGTCCCCCAAGTGGGGCCAACGTCCTGACTTTC
>.|.|TRBJ2-1|TRBV4-1
CASSQDPVGPNEQFF
TGCGCCAGCAGCCAAGATCCGGTGGGGCCCAATGAGCAGTTCTTC
>few|.|TRBJ1-2|TRBV28
CASSSQGSGYTF
TGTGCCAGCAGTTCTCAGGGTAGTGGCTACACCTTC
>many|TRBD2|TRBJ2-7|TRBV29-1
CSVGTSGNYEQYF
TGCAGCGTCGGGACTAGCGGGAACTACGAGCAGTACTTC
>.|TRBD1|TRBJ1-1|TRBV6-1
CASSDPGQLTTEAFF
TGTGCCAGCAGTGACCCGGGACAGCTAACCACTGAAGCTTTCTTT
>.|TRBD1|TRBJ1-2|TRBV7-6
CASSLEGDRAYGYTF
TGTGCCAGCAGCTTAGAGGGGGACAGGGCCTATGGCTACACCTTC
>.|.|TRBJ1-6|TRBV27
CASSIQARNSPLHF
TGTGCCAGCAGTATACAGGCAAGGAATTCACCCCTCCACTTT
>.|.|TRBJ2-1|TRBV7-2
CASSRPQGDNEQFF
TGTGCCAGCAGCCGTCCCCAGGGAGACAATGAGCAGTTCTTC
>.|.|TRBJ2-7|TRBV6-6
CASSYSDGAGEQYF
TGTGCCAGCAGTTACTCAGACGGGGCCGGGGAGCAGTACTTC
>.|.|TRBJ1-2|TRBV7-2
CASSSAQEYGYTF
TGTGCCAGCAGCTCCGCCCAGGAGTATGGCTACACCTTC
>.|TRBD2|TRBJ2-1|TRBV7-2
CASSSPTSPYNEQFF
TGTGCCAGCAGCTCCCCGACTAGCCCCTACAATGAGCAGTTCTTC
>few|TRBD1|TRBJ1-2|TRBV24-1
CATSDDDRGSYGYTF
TGTGCCACCAGTGATGATGACAGGGGAAGCTATGGCTACACCTTC
>.|.|TRBJ1-1|TRBV14
CASSQNRDTEAFF
TGTGCCAGCAGCCAAAACAGAGACACTGAAGCTTTCTTT
>.|.|TRBJ1-2|TRBV27
CASSLSTGSYGYTF
TGTGCCAGCAGTTTATCCACAGGGAGCTATGGCTACACCTTC
>.|.|TRBJ1-1|TRBV28
CASSLRGRVNTEAFF
TGTGCCAGCAGTTTAAGGGGCAGGGTAAACACTGAAGCTTTCTTT
>.|.|TRBJ2-7|TRBV6-6
CASSRDREGEQYF
TGTGCCAGCAGCCGAGACAGGGAGGGCGAGCAGTACTTC
>.|.|TRBJ1-4|TRBV10-3
CAIRRDAGNEKLFF
TGTGCCATCAGAAGGGATGCTGGTAATGAAAAACTGTTTTTT
>.|.|TRBJ2-4|TRBV30
CAWSVGATKNIQYF
TGTGCCTGGAGTGTAGGGGCGACCAAAAACATTCAGTACTTC
>.|.|TRBJ1-1|TRBV7-2
CASSLAGGRNTEAFF
TGTGCCAGCAGCTTAGCCGGCGGTAGGAACACTGAAGCTTTCTTT
>.|TRBD1|TRBJ1-5|TRBV27
CASSGTGTGPQHF
TGTGCCAGCAGCGGGACAGGGACGGGGCCCCAGCATTTT
>.|.|TRBJ1-5|TRBV19
CATAEFMATGNQPQHF
TGTGCCACCGCAGAGTTTATGGCGACGGGCAATCAGCCCCAGCATTTT
>.|.|TRBJ1-1|TRBV10-2
CASSEDRLKAFF
TGCGCCAGCAGTGAGGACAGGTTGAAAGCTTTCTTT
>.|.|TRBJ2-3|TRBV11-3
CASSPGPGHHTQYF
TGTGCCAGCAGCCCCGGCCCCGGGCACCATACGCAGTATTTT
>.|TRBD1|TRBJ2-7|TRBV6-5
CASRQGSVGEQYF
TGTGCCAGCAGACAGGGGTCCGTCGGCGAGCAGTACTTC
>once|.|TRBJ1-3|TRBV29-1
CSALLVNTIYF
TGCAGCGCCCTCCTTGTAAACACCATATATTTT
>.|TRBD1|TRBJ2-7|TRBV25-1
CASSARQGASYEQYF
TGTGCCAGCAGTGCTAGACAGGGGGCCTCCTACGAGCAGTACTTC
>.|.|TRBJ2-3|TRBV14
CASSQWGVPTYTDTQYF
TGTGCCAGCAGCCAATGGGGGGTCCCGACCTACACAGATACGCAGTATTTT
>.|.|TRBJ1-6|TRBV6-5
CASSYSPSLRDSPLHF
TGTGCCAGCAGTTACTCGCCGTCCCTTCGGGATTCACCCCTCCACTTT
>.|TRBD2|TRBJ2-3|TRBV6-5
CASSWGAGGWTDTQYF
TGTGCCAGCAGTTGGGGGGCGGGAGGGTGGACAGATACGCAGTATTTT
>.|.|TRBJ2-1|TRBV29-1
CSFVRNTEQFF
TGCAGCTTTGTTAGGAATACTGAGCAGTTCTTC
>.|.|TRBJ2-6|TRBV11-1
CASSRIRGTGANVLTF
TGTGCCAGCAGCCGGATTCGGGGGACTGGGGCCAACGTCCTGACTTTC
>once|.|TRBJ2-3|TRBV24-1
CATSDSERRGVRDTQYF
TGTGCCACCAGTGACTCCGAGCGGAGGGGGGTTAGAGATACGCAGTATTTT
>.|TRBD2|TRBJ2-1|TRBV6-5
CASSRTSDNNEQFF
TGTGCCAGCAGTAGGACTAGCGACAACAATGAGCAGTTCTTC
>.|.|TRBJ1-1|TRBV7-9
CASSGDGTFQYTEAFF
TGTGCCAGCAGCGGGGACGGAACGTTTCAGTACACTGAAGCTTTCTTT
>few|.|TRBJ2-7|TRBV4-3
CASSPTTGYEQYF
TGCGCCAGCAGCCCGACGACAGGCTACGAGCAGTACTTC
>.|.|TRBJ1-1|TRBV5-1
CASSLGVRENTEAFF
TGCGCCAGCAGCTTGGGGGTCAGGGAGAACACTGAAGCTTTCTTT
>.|TRBD1|TRBJ1-1|TRBV4-1
CASSAGQNMNTEAFF
TGCGCCAGCAGCGCGGGACAGAACATGAACACTGAAGCTTTCTTT
>few|.|TRBJ1-5|TRBV19
CASSIKPTGSQPQHF
TGTGCCAGTAGTATAAAGCCAACAGGCAGCCAGCCCCAGCATTTT